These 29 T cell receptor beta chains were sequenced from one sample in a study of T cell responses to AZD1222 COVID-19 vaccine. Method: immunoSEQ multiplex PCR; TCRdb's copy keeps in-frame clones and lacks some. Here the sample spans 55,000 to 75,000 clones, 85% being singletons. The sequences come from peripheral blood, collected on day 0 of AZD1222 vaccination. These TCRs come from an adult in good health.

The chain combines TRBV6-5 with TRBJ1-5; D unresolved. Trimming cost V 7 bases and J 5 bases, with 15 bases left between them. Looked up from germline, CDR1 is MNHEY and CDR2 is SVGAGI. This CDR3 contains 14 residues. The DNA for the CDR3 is TGTGCCAGCACCCCATTTACAAGGGATCAGCCCCAGCATTTT. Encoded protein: CASTPFTRDQPQHF.

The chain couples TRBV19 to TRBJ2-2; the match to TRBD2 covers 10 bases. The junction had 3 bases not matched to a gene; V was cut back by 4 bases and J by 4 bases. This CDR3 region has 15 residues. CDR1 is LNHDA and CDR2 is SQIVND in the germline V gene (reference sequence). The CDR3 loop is CASSTSGSTTGELFF. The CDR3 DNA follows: TGTGCCAGTAGTACTAGCGGGAGCACCACCGGGGAGCTGTTTTTT.

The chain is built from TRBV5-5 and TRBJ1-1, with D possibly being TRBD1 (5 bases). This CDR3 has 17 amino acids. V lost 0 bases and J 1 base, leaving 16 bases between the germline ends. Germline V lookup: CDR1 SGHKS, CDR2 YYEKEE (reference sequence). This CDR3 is CASSLVVAGYSNTEAFF. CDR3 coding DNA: TGTGCCAGCAGCTTGGTGGTGGCAGGGTATTCGAACACTGAAGCTTTCTTT. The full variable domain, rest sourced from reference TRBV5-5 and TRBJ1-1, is DAGVTQSPTHLIKTRGQQVTLRCSPISGHKSVSWYQQVLGQGPQFIFQYYEKEERGRGNFPDRFSARQFPNYSSELNVNALLLGDSALYLCASSLVVAGYSNTEAFFGQGTRLTVV.

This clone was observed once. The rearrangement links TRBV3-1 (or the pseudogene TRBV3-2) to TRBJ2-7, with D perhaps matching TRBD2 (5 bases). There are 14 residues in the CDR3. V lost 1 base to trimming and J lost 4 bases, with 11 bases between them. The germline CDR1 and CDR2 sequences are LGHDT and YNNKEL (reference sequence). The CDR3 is CASSQAERSYEQYF. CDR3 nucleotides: TGTGCCAGCAGCCAAGCGGAGCGGTCATACGAGCAGTACTTC.

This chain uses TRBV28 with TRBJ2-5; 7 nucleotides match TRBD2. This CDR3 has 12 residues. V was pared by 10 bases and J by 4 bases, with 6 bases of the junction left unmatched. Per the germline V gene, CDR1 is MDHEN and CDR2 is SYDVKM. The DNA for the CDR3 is TGTGCCACCGGGGGAGGGCTAGAGACCCAGTACTTC. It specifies CATGGGLETQYF.

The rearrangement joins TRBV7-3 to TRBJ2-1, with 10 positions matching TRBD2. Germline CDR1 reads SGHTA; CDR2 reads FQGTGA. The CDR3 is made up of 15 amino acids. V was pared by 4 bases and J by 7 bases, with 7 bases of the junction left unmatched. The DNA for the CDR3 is TGTGCCAGCAGCTCTAGCGGGGGCGACTTTAATGAGCAGTTCTTC. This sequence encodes CASSSSGGDFNEQFF.

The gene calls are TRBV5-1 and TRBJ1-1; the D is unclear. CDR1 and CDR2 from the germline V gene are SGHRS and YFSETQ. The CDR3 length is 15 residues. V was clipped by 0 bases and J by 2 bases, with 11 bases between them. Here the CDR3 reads CASSLVGEPNTEAFF. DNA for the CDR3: TGCGCCAGCAGCTTGGTTGGAGAACCTAACACTGAAGCTTTCTTT. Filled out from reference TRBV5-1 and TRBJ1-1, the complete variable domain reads KAGVTQTPRYLIKTRGQQVTLSCSPISGHRSVSWYQQTPGQGLQFLFEYFSETQRNKGNFPGRFSGRQFSNSRSEMNVSTLELGDSALYLCASSLVGEPNTEAFFGQGTRLTVV.

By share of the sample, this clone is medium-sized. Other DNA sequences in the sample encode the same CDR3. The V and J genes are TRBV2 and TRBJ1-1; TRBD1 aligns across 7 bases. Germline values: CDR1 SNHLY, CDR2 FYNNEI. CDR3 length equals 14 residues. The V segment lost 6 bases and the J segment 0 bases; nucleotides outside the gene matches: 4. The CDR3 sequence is CASRGDSLNTEAFF. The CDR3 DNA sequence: TGTGCCAGCAGGGGGGACAGCCTGAACACTGAAGCTTTCTTT.

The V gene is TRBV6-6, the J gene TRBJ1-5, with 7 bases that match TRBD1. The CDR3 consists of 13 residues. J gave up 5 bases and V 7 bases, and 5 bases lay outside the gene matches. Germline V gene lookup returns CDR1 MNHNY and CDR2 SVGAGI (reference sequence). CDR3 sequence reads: CASTGQSHQPQHF. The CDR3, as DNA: TGTGCCAGCACGGGACAGAGCCATCAGCCCCAGCATTTT.

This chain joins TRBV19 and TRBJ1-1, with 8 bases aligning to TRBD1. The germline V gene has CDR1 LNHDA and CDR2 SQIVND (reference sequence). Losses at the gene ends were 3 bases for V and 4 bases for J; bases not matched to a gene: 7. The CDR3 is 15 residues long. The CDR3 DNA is TGTGCCAGTAGTATTGGGACAGGAGGATTCACTGAAGCTTTCTTT. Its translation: CASSIGTGGFTEAFF.

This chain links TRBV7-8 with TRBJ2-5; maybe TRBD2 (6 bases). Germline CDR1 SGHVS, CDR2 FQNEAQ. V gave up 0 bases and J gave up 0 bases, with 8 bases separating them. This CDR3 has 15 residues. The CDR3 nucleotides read TGTGCCAGCAGCTTAGCGGGCGGGAACCAAGAGACCCAGTACTTC. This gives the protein CASSLAGGNQETQYF.

The CDR3 protein is CASSSQGQGMETQYF. CDR3 nucleotides: TGTGCCAGCAGCTCCCAGGGACAGGGGATGGAGACCCAGTACTTC. This rearrangement joins TRBV5-6 to TRBJ2-5; 10 bases map to TRBD1. V was clipped by 3 bases and J by 5 bases; unmatched bases: 7. CDR1 and CDR2 (germline): SGHDT, YYEEEE. There are 15 residues in the CDR3. The whole variable domain, remainder taken from reference TRBV5-6 and TRBJ2-5, is DAGVTQSPTHLIKTRGQQVTLRCSPKSGHDTVSWYQQALGQGPQFIFQYYEEEERQRGNFPDRFSGHQFPNYSSELNVNALLLGDSALYLCASSSQGQGMETQYFGPGTRLLVL.

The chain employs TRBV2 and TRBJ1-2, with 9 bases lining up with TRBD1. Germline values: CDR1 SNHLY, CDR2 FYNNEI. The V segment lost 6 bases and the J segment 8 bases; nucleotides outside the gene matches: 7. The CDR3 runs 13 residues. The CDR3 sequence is CASRIGQGNGYTF. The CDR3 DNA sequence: TGTGCCAGCAGGATTGGACAGGGGAACGGCTACACCTTC.

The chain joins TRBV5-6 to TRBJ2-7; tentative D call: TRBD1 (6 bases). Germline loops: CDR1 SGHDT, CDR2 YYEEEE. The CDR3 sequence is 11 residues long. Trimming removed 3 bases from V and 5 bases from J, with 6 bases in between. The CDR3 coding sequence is TGTGCCAGCAGCTACAGGGACGAGCAGTACTTC. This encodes CASSYRDEQYF.

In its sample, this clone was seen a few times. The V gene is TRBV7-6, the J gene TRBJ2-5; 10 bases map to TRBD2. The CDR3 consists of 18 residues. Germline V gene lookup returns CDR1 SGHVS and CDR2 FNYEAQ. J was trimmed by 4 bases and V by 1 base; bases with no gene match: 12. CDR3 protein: CASSLGGGTSVDSETQYF. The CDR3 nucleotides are TGTGCCAGCAGCTTAGGGGGGGGGACTAGCGTCGATTCAGAGACCCAGTACTTC.

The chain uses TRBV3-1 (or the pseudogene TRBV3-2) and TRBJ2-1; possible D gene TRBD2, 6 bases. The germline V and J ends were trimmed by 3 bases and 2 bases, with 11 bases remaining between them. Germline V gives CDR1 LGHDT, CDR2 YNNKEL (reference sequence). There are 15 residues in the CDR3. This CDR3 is CASSQAGSTYNEQFF. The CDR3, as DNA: TGTGCCAGCAGCCAGGCGGGATCCACCTACAATGAGCAGTTCTTC.

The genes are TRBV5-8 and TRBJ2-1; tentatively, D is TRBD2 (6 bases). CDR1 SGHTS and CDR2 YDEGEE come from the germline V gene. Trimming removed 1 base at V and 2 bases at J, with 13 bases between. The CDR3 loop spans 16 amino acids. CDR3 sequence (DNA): TGTGCCAGCAGCTTGTTTCGCGGGAACACCTACAATGAGCAGTTCTTC. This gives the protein CASSLFRGNTYNEQFF.

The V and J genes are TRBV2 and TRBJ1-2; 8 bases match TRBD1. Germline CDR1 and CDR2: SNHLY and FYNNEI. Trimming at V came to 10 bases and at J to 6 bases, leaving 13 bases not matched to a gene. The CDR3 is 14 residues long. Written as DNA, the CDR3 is TGTGCCAACTCCCCCCAGGGGGCGAAAAATGGCTACACCTTC. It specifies CANSPQGAKNGYTF.

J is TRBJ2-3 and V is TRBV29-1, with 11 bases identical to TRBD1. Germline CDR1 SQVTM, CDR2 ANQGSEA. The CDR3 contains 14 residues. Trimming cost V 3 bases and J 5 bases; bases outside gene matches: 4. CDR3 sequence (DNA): TGCAGCGTTGAGGGGGGACAGGGGGGAGATACGCAGTATTTT. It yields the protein CSVEGGQGGDTQYF.

This chain's CDR3 is CASSSDRTYQPQHF. In nucleotides, the CDR3 is TGTGCCAGCAGCAGTGACAGGACCTATCAGCCCCAGCATTTT. The chain links TRBV7-2 to TRBJ1-5; D might be TRBD1 (6 bases). The germline gives CDR1 SGHTA, CDR2 FQGNSA. The CDR3 is 14 amino acids. V was clipped by 5 bases and J by 5 bases, with 13 bases between them.

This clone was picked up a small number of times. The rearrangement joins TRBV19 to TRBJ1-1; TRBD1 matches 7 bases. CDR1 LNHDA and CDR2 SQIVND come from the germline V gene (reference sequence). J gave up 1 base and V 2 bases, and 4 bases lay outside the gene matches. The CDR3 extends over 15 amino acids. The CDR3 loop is CASSILYRGNTEAFF. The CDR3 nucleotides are TGTGCCAGTAGTATACTATACAGGGGGAACACTGAAGCTTTCTTT.

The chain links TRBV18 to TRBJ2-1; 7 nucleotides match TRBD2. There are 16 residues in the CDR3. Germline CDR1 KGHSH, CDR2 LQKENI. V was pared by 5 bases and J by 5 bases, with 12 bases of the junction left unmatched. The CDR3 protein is CASSDPGSGVHNEQFF. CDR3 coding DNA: TGTGCCAGCTCAGACCCTGGCAGCGGGGTACACAATGAGCAGTTCTTC.

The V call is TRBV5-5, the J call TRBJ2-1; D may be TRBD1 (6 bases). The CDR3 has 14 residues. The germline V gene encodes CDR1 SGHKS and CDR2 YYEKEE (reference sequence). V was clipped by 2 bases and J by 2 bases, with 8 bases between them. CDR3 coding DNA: TGTGCCAGCAGCTTAGGGGGACCCTACAATGAGCAGTTCTTC. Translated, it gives CASSLGGPYNEQFF.

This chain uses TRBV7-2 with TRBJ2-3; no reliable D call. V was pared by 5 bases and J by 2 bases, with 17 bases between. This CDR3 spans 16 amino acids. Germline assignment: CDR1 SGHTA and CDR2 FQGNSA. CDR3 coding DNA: TGTGCCAGCAGCCCCCGGCCCTCGACCCTCACAGATACGCAGTATTTT. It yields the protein CASSPRPSTLTDTQYF. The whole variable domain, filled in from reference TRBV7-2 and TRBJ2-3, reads GAGVSQSPSNKVTEKGKDVELRCDPISGHTALYWYRQSLGQGLEFLIYFQGNSAPDKSGLPSDRFSAERTGGSVSTLTIQRTQQEDSAVYLCASSPRPSTLTDTQYFGPGTRLTVL.

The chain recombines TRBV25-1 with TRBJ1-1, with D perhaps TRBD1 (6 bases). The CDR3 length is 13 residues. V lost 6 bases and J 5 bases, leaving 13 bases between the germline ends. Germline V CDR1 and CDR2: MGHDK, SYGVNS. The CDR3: CASSLQGNTEAFF. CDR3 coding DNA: TGTGCCAGCAGCCTACAGGGAAATACTGAAGCTTTCTTT.

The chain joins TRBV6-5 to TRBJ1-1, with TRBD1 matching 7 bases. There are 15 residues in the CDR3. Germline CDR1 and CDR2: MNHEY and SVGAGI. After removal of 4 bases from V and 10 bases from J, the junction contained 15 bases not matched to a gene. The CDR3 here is CASSSVIGGRQGAFF. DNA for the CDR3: TGTGCCAGCAGTTCCGTAATAGGGGGCAGGCAGGGAGCTTTCTTT.

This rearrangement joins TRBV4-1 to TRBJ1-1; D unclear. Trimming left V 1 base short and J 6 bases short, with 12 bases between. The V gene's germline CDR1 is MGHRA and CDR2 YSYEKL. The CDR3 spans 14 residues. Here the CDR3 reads CASSQVGTPAEAFF. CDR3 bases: TGCGCCAGCAGCCAAGTTGGAACACCCGCTGAAGCTTTCTTT.

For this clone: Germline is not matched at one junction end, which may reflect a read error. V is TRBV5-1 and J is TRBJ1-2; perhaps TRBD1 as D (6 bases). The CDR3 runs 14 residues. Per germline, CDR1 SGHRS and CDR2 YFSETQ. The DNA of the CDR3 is TGCGCCACCAGCGGGGGGCAGACGGCTGGAGGCTACACCTTC. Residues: CATSGGQTAGGYTF. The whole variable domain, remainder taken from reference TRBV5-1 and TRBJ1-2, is KAGVTQTPRYLIKTRGQQVTLSCSPISGHRSVSWYQQTPGQGLQFLFEYFSETQRNKGNFPGRFSGRQFSNSRSEMNVSTLELGDSALYLCATSGGQTAGGYTFGSGTRLTVV.

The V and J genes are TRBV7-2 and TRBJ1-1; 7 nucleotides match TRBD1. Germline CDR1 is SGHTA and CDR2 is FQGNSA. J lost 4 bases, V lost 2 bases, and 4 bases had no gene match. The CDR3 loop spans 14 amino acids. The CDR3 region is CASSLSAGGTEAFF. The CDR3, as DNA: TGTGCCAGCAGCTTAAGCGCAGGGGGCACTGAAGCTTTCTTT.